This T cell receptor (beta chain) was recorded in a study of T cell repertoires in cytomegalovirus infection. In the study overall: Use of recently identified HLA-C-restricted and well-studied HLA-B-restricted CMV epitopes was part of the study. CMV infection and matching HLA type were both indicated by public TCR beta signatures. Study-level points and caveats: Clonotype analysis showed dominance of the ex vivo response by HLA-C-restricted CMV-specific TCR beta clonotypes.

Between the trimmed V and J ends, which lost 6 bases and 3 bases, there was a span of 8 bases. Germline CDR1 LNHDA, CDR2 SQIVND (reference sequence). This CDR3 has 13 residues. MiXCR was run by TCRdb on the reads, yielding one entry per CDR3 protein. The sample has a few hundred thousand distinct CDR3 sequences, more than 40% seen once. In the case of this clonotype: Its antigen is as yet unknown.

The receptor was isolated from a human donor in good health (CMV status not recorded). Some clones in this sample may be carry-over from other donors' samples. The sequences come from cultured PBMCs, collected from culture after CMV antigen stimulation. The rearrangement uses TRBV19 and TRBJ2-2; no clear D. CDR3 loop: CASRDRYTGELFF. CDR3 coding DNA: TGTGCCAGTAGGGACCGTTACACCGGGGAGCTGTTTTTT.